This T cell receptor beta chain was obtained from a study of beta chain features in type 1 diabetes (dated by TCRdb to the late 2010s). Describing the broader study: Mean age, gender distribution, total cell number and subset yield were not different between patients and healthy donors. A total of roughly 100 million sorted cells were examined across all samples, and a strong correlation was observed between cell number per subset and RNA yield. In the study, TCRB repertoires of sorted circulating CD4+ T cell subsets from recently diagnosed type 1 diabetes patients were compared with those of matched healthy donors. Whereas all 30 or so donors provided naive and central memory subsets, regulatory and stem cell-like memory subsets were isolated from just 8 patients and roughly 8 healthy donors.

All of the isolated RNA was reverse transcribed with the High Capacity cDNA Reverse Transcription Kit, so expressed TCRB transcripts were sequenced. Naive, central memory and regulatory T cell samples underwent deep immunoSEQ sequencing, averaging around 4 million total reads per sample. After sorted cells were lysed in RLT buffer, RNA was extracted with DNase-treated RNeasy Micro or Mini kits, with the choice depending on cell number. To prevent cross-contamination, each cell subset was processed individually, whereas patient and healthy donor samples were processed jointly. TCRB sequences were amplified from cDNA with the immunoSEQ multiplex PCR, producing 87-bp fragments spanning the CDR3 region. Sequencing of the amplicons was done on the Illumina HiSeq platform. For the original study's pipeline: Synthetic template baselines were used to correct PCR bias computationally, reads within Hamming distance 2 were collapsed, and singletons that could not be merged were discarded. Reads were aligned against IMGT so that V, D and J genes, CDR3 length and insertions or deletions at six rearrangement sites could be assigned. Clonotype counts were normalized to sorted cell number within each subset before computing true diversity and Gini coefficients with the tcR R package. The overlap coefficient, calculated on TCRB nucleotide sequences, was used to quantify repertoire sharing. This immuneACCESS table, as held by TCRdb, lists in-frame sequences with V and J called but not all clones. Of the missing ones, under half trace to an unresolved V gene in checked studies; the others have no known cause. V, J and clone size are taken as reported in that table, and D and trimming were inferred from the DNA itself. The sample table shows about 240,000 clones, and about 26% are seen once. The top ten constitute under 5% of the sample.

Broader findings and caveats from the paper: The naive, central memory and regulatory TCRB repertoires appeared to resemble one another more closely among patients than among healthy donors. Only small numbers of individuals were included in the HLA sub-analyses, which left unresolved whether HLA type had any influence on TCRB rearrangement. A moderate but significant shortening of TCRB CDR3 length was observed in type 1 diabetes patients in all four CD4+ subsets. Because cDNA rather than genomic DNA was sequenced, highly expressing activated cells could have been over-represented, although no difference in activation and CD3 levels was found between groups. Shorter templates might have been favored by PCR, but patient and control samples were amplified and corrected together, so both groups would have been affected equally by any skew. At VDJ recombination sites, patients with type 1 diabetes made fewer insertions and deleted more nucleotides, a pattern implying thymic rearrangement abnormalities.

As encoded in the germline V gene, CDR1 is MNHNS while CDR2 is SASEGT. The CDR3 goes from the cysteine to the phenylalanine over 15 residues. CDR3 DNA is the only sequence kept; it has 45 bases, read in frame from the first base. Trimming at the junction amounts to 7 bases on V and 0 bases on J, and the germline ends lie 14 bases apart. This clone was recorded a few times. What antigen it recognizes has not been identified. No much larger clone exists at a distance of one base, and base qualities are not known. From each donor, a single peripheral blood sample of 100 to 150 mL on average was drawn into heparinised tubes. Naive, central memory, regulatory and stem cell-like memory CD4+ T cells were sorted on a BD FACSAria II using a panel including CD45RO, CCR7, CD25, CD127, CD95 and CD27. Every sorted population had a purity above 98%. PBMCs were isolated immediately by Lymphoprep density gradient centrifugation and stained directly without culture. To minimize batch effects, samples were stained and sorted in pairs, one healthy donor with one patient per experiment.

Sequenced material: central memory CD4+ T cells from blood. The receptor's source is a man aged 30 to 45 in good health. This sequence uses TRBV6-1 and TRBJ2-3, with no confident D gene call. The CDR3 has the sequence CASKALPTSTDTQYF. The DNA sequence reads TGTGCCAGCAAGGCACTACCCACTAGCACAGATACGCAGTATTTT.